This TCR beta chain was profiled in a study of T cells in Graves' hyperthyroidism and ophthalmopathy. Study conclusions and caveats: Separation of ophthalmopathy from stable hyperthyroidism was achieved by a 13 V-J model.

With respect to this clonotype: No antigen is known for it.

Using RNA transcripts as the source, TCR beta CDR3 regions were amplified. HTBI primers drove first-round RT-PCR of the TCR CDR3. MiXCR, applied by TCRdb to the multiplex PCR reads, yields one record per CDR3 protein. The data show around 300,000 distinct CDR3 sequences, 11% to 15% seen once. V was trimmed by 3 bases and J by 9 bases, leaving 18 bases between them. CDR1 is SGHTA and CDR2 is FQGNSA in the germline V gene. This CDR3 is 15 amino acids long. Patients aged 18 to 65 with hyperthyroidism were newly diagnosed, with duration under 2 months. V is TRBV7-2 and J is TRBJ2-4, with D possibly called TRBD1 or TRBD2 (5 bases each). This TCR was recovered from a woman aged 25-40 years with Graves' hyperthyroidism. The material sequenced was blood. CDR3 sequence: CASSFHRDPPSIQYF. DNA of the CDR3: TGTGCCAGCAGCTTCCACCGGGACCCCCCTAGCATTCAGTACTTC.